This TCR beta chain was recovered during a study of blood T cell repertoires in COVID-19. Looking at the study overall: COVID-19 samples collected from the United States, Italy and Spain covered acute and convalescent phases.

In the original processing: The authors estimated nucleated cell counts from reference gene primer amplification. Sequenced by immunoSEQ multiplex PCR; TCRdb stores in-frame clones only, minus some. V, J and clone size are taken as reported in that table, and D and trimming were inferred from the DNA itself. Counted here are fewer than 120,000 clones, 75% to 80% occurring once; the ten biggest clones make up around 16%. The germline V and J ends were trimmed by 1 base and 11 bases, with 14 bases remaining between them. CDR1 GTSNPN and CDR2 SVGIG come from the germline V gene (reference sequence). This CDR3 comprises 12 residues.

The chain combines TRBV30 with TRBJ1-1; tentative D call: TRBD1 (6 bases). The sample consisted of peripheral blood. This clonotype was sampled from a woman at least 80 years old with active or convalescent COVID-19. CDR3 in amino acids: CAWSAGGALAFF. As DNA, the CDR3 is TGTGCCTGGAGTGCTGGGGGGGCTCTCGCTTTCTTT.